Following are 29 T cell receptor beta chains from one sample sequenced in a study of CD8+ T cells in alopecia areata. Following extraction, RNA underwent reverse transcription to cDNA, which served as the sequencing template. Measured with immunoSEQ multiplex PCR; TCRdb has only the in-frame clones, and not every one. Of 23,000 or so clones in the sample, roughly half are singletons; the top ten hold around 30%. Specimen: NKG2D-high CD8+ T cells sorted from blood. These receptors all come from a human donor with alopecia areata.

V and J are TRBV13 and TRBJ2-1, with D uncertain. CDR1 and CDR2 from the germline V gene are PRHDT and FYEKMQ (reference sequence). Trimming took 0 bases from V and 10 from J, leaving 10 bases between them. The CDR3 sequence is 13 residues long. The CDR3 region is CASSLGVGTEQFF. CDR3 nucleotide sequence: TGTGCCAGCAGCTTAGGAGTTGGCACGGAGCAGTTCTTC.

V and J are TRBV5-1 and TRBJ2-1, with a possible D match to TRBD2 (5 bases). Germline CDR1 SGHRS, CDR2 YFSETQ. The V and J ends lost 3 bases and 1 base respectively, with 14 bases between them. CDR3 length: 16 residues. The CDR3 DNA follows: TGCGCCAGCAGCTGGAGGCCCAGACGGTCCTACAATGAGCAGTTCTTC. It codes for CASSWRPRRSYNEQFF.

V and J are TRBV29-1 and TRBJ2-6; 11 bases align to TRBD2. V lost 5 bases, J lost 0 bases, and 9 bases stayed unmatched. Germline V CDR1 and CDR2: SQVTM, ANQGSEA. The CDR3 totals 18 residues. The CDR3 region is CSVWLAGGPSSGANVLTF. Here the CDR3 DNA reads TGCAGCGTTTGGCTAGCGGGAGGACCGAGCTCTGGGGCCAACGTCCTGACTTTC.

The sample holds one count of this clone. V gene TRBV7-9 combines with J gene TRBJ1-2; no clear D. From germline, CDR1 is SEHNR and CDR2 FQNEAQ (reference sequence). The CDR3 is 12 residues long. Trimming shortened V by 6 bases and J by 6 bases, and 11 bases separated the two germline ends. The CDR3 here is CASRYELHGYTF. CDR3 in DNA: TGTGCCAGCAGGTACGAACTACATGGCTACACCTTC.

The CDR3 sequence: CASRTSYNEQFF. CDR3 coding DNA: TGTGCCAGCAGAACATCCTACAATGAGCAGTTCTTC. The V and J genes are TRBV27 and TRBJ2-1; unclear D gene. V lost 6 bases to trimming and J lost 1 base, with 4 bases between them. Germline V gives CDR1 MNHEY, CDR2 SMNVEV (reference sequence). The CDR3 loop spans 12 amino acids.

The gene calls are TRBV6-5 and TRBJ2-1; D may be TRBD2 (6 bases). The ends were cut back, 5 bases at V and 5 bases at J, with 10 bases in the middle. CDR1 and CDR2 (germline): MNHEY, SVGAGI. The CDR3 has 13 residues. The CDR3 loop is CASSQGLHNEQFF. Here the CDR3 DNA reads TGTGCCAGCAGTCAGGGACTCCACAATGAGCAGTTCTTC.

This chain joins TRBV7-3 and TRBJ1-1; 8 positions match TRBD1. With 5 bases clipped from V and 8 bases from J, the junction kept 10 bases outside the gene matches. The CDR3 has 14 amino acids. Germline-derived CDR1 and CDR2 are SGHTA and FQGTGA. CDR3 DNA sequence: TGTGCCAGCAGCAGCCTCGGACAGGGCTCGGAAGCTTTCTTT. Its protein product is CASSSLGQGSEAFF.

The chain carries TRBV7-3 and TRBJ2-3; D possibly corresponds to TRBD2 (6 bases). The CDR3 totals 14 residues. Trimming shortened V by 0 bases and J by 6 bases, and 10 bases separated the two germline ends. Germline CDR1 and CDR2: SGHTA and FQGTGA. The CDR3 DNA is TGTGCCAGCAGCTTAACGGGCCGGGGGGATACGCAGTATTTT. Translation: CASSLTGRGDTQYF.

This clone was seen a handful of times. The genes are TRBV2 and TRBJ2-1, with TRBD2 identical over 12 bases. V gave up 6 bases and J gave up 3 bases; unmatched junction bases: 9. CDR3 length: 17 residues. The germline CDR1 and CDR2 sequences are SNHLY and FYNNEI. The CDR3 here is CASSPLSSGRVYNEQFF. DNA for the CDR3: TGTGCCAGCAGCCCTCTCTCTAGCGGGAGGGTCTACAATGAGCAGTTCTTC.

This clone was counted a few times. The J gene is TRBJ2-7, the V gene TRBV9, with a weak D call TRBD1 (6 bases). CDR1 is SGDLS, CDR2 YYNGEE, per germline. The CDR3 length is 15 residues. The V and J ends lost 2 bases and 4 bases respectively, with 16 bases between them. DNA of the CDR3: TGTGCCAGCAGCGTCTACACAGGGCCGGGGTACGAGCAGTACTTC. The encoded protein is CASSVYTGPGYEQYF.

The CDR3 reads CASQSYEQYF. The CDR3 DNA is TGTGCCAGCCAAAGCTACGAGCAGTACTTC. The chain uses TRBV2 and TRBJ2-7, with D unclear. The CDR3 consists of 10 residues. The V gene lost 8 bases and the J gene lost 3 bases, with 5 bases spanning the gap. The germline gives CDR1 SNHLY, CDR2 FYNNEI. Drawing the rest from reference TRBV2 and TRBJ2-7, the complete variable domain is EPEVTQTPSHQVTQMGQEVILRCVPISNHLYFYWYRQILGQKVEFLVSFYNNEISEKSEIFDDQFSVERPDGSNFTLKIRSTKLEDSAMYFCASQSYEQYFGPGTRLTVT.

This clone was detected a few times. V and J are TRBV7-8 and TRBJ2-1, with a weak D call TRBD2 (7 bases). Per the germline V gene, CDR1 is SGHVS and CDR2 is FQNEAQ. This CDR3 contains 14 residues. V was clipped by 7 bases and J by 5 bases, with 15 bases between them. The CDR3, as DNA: TGTGCCAGCACCGGACTAGGGGGAGACAATGAGCAGTTCTTC. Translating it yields CASTGLGGDNEQFF. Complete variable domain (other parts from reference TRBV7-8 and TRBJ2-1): GAGVSQSPRYKVAKRGQDVALRCDPISGHVSLFWYQQALGQGPEFLTYFQNEAQLDKSGLPSDRFFAERPEGSVSTLKIQRTQQEDSAVYLCASTGLGGDNEQFFGPGTRLTVL.

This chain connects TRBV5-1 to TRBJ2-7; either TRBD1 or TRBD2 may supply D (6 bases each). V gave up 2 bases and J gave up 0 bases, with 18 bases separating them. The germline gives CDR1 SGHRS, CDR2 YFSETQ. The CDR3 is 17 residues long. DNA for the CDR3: TGCGCCAGCAGCTTCGCAAGGGGGGCCCTTAGCTCCTACGAGCAGTACTTC. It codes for CASSFARGALSSYEQYF.

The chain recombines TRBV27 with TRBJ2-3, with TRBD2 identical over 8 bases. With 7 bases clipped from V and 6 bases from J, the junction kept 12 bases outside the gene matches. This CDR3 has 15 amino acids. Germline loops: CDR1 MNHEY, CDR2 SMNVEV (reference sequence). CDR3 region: CASKGGRGASDTQYF. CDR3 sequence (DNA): TGTGCCAGCAAAGGTGGGCGGGGGGCTTCTGATACGCAGTATTTT.

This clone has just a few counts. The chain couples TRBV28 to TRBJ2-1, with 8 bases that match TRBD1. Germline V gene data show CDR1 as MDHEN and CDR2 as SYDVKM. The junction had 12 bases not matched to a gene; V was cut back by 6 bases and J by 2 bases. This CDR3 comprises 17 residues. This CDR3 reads CASSPDRGPTTYNEQFF. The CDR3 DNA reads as TGTGCCAGCAGCCCCGACAGGGGTCCAACAACCTACAATGAGCAGTTCTTC.

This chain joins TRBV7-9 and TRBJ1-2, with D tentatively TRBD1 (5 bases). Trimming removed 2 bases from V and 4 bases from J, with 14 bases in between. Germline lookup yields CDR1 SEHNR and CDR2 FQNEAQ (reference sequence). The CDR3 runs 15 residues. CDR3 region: CASSLFTDRVYGYTF. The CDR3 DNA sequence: TGTGCCAGCAGCTTATTTACCGACAGAGTCTATGGCTACACCTTC.

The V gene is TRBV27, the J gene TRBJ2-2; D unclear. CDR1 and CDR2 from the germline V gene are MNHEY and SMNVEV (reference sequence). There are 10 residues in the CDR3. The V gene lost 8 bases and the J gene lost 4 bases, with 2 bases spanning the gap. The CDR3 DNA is TGTGCCAGCGGCACCGGGGAGCTGTTTTTT. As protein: CASGTGELFF.

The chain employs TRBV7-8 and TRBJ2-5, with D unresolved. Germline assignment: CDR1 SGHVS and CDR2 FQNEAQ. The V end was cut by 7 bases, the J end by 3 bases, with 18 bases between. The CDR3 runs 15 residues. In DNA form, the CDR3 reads TGTGCCAGCACCCCCGGAGCGCAATTGAAAGAGACCCAGTACTTC. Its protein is CASTPGAQLKETQYF.

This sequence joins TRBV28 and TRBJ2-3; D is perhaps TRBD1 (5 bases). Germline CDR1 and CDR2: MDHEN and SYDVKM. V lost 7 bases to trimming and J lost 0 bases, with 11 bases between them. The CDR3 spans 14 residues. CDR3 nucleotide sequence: TGTGCCAGCACCCAGGGATTTAGCACAGATACGCAGTATTTT. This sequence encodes CASTQGFSTDTQYF.

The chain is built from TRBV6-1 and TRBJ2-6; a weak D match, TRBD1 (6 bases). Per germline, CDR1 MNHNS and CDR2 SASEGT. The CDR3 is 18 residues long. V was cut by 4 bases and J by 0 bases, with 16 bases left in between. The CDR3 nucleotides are TGTGCCAGCAGTGGACCCGGGACACGGCACTCTGGGGCCAACGTCCTGACTTTC. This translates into CASSGPGTRHSGANVLTF.

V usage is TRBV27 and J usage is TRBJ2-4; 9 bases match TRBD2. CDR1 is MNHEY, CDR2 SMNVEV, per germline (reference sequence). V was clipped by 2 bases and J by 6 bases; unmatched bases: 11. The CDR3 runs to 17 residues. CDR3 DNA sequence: TGTGCCAGCAGTTTAAGGGCGGGAGGGCCACGTGGAAACATTCAGTACTTC. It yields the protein CASSLRAGGPRGNIQYF.

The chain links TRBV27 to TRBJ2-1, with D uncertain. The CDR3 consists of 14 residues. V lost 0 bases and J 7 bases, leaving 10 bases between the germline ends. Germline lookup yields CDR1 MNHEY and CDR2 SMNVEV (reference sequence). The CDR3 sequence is CASSLSIGRNEQFF. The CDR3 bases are TGTGCCAGCAGTTTATCGATCGGAAGAAATGAGCAGTTCTTC.

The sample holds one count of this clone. The CDR3 loop reads CASSFDGLLNTGELFF. The CDR3 DNA reads as TGTGCCAGCAGCTTCGACGGGCTTTTGAACACCGGGGAGCTGTTTTTT. The gene calls are TRBV11-2 and TRBJ2-2; no clear D. Germline assignment: CDR1 SGHAT and CDR2 FQNNGV. With 3 bases removed from V and 1 base from J, the gap between germline ends came to 12 bases. The CDR3 has 16 residues.

The CDR3 loop is CASSLAYLADSYNEQFF. The CDR3 DNA reads as TGTGCCAGCAGCTTAGCCTATCTCGCAGATTCATACAATGAGCAGTTCTTC. The chain has TRBV7-8 and TRBJ2-1; D is undetermined. Germline V gene sequence: CDR1 SGHVS, CDR2 FQNEAQ. CDR3 length: 17 amino acids. Trimming took off 0 bases at V and 4 bases at J, with 16 bases between the two ends.

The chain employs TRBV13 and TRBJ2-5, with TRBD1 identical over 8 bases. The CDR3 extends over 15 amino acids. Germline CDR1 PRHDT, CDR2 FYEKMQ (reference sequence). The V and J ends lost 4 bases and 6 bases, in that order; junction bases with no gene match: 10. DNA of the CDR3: TGTGCCAGCAGCTCGGGACAGGCGGTTCATCAGACCCAGTACTTC. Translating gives CASSSGQAVHQTQYF.

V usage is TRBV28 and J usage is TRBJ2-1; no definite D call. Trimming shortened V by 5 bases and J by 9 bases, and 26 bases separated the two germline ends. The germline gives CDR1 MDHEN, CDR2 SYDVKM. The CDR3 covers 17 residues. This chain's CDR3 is CASSPYMTGRSSGEQFF. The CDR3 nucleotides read TGTGCCAGCAGTCCTTACATGACCGGACGGTCCTCGGGTGAGCAGTTCTTC.

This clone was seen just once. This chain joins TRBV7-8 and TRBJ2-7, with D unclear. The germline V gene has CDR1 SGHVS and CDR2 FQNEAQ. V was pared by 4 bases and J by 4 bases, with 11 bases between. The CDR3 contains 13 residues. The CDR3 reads CASSSRVGYEQYF. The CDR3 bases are TGTGCCAGCAGCTCAAGGGTTGGGTACGAGCAGTACTTC.

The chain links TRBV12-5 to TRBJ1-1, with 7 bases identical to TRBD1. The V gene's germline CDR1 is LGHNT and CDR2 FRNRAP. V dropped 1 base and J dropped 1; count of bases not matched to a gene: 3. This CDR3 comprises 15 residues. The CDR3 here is CASGLGDRRNTEAFF. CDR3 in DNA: TGTGCTAGTGGTTTGGGGGACAGACGGAACACTGAAGCTTTCTTT.

The CDR3 nucleotides are TGTGCCAGCAGCCCGACTCTATCTGAGCAGTTCTTC. Protein sequence: CASSPTLSEQFF. The rearrangement links TRBV14 to TRBJ2-1; no clear D. V lost 4 bases to trimming and J lost 9 bases, with 10 bases between them. Germline V lookup: CDR1 SGHDN, CDR2 FVKESK. The length of the CDR3 is 12 residues.